This entry lists 32 T cell receptor beta chains sequenced from one sample in a study of Graves' ophthalmopathy and Graves' hyperthyroidism. The authors amplified TCR beta CDR3 regions, and they did so from RNA transcripts for repertoire sequencing. The first-round RT-PCR employed HTBI primers together with the Qiagen OneStep RT-PCR kit. A multiplex PCR was then performed as the second round. TCRdb recomputed calls from the multiplex PCR reads with MiXCR, one row per CDR3 protein. This table holds 500,000 to 600,000 distinct CDR3 sequences, roughly 40% found once. The sequenced material came from peripheral blood or thyroid tissue (not recorded which). These receptors originate from an adult man with Graves' hyperthyroidism.

This clonotype occurred once. A much larger clone differs by one base, so this may be a read error. The gene calls are TRBV6-1 and TRBJ2-7; D not resolved. The CDR3 runs to 11 residues. Germline CDR1 MNHNS, CDR2 SASEGT. CDR3 loop: CAISGVGEQYF. The CDR3 nucleotides are TGTGCCATCAGTGGAGTGGGCGAGCAGTACTTC.

This clonotype occurred many times. V is TRBV7-2 and J is TRBJ1-6; D gene unclear. Between the trimmed V and J ends, which lost 2 bases and 10 bases, there was a span of 12 bases. The CDR3 has 14 residues. Germline V lookup: CDR1 SGHTA, CDR2 FQGNSA. CDR3 region: CASSLIPESSPLHF. In nucleotides, the CDR3 is TGTGCCAGCAGCTTAATCCCAGAGAGCTCACCCCTCCACTTT.

There are many counts of this clonotype. This chain joins TRBV7-8 and TRBJ2-2, with D hard to call. Trimming shortened V by 1 base and J by 5 bases, and 14 bases separated the two germline ends. CDR1 and CDR2 from the germline V gene are SGHVS and FQNEAQ. CDR3 length equals 16 residues. The DNA for the CDR3 is TGTGCCAGCAGCTTAGTTAGCCCAAGCGAAACCGGGGAGCTGTTTTTT. Its translation: CASSLVSPSETGELFF.

The chain is built from TRBV7-9 and TRBJ2-3, with TRBD2 identical over 7 bases. This CDR3 has 17 amino acids. CDR1 and CDR2 from the germline V gene are SEHNR and FQNEAQ (reference sequence). V lost 3 bases and J lost 0; bases outside the gene matches: 9. The CDR3 here is CASSLYPSGTSTDTQYF. The CDR3 DNA sequence: TGTGCCAGCAGCTTGTATCCTAGCGGAACTAGCACAGATACGCAGTATTTT.

This chain links TRBV7-9 with TRBJ1-1, with 8 bases identical to TRBD1. The CDR3 runs to 13 residues. Germline V lookup: CDR1 SEHNR, CDR2 FQNEAQ (reference sequence). Trimming removed 5 bases from V and 5 bases from J; junction bases left unmatched: 4. CDR3 nucleotide sequence: TGTGCCAGCAGCCAGACAGGGGTTACTGAAGCTTTCTTT. It encodes CASSQTGVTEAFF. Complete variable domain (other parts from reference TRBV7-9 and TRBJ1-1): DTGVSQNPRHKITKRGQNVTFRCDPISEHNRLYWYRQTLGQGPEFLTYFQNEAQLEKSRLLSDRFSAERPKGSFSTLEIQRTEQGDSAMYLCASSQTGVTEAFFGQGTRLTVV.

This clonotype was seen many times. The rearrangement uses TRBV12-3 or TRBV12-4 and TRBJ1-1, with a weak D call TRBD1 (5 bases). Trimming pared 6 bases from V and 2 bases from J, leaving 13 bases between. The length of the CDR3 is 14 residues. In nucleotides, the CDR3 is TGTGCCAGCAGAACCGGGACGCCTAACACTGAAGCTTTCTTT. This gives the protein CASRTGTPNTEAFF.

This clonotype was picked up many times. The chain uses TRBV9 and TRBJ1-2, with D tentatively TRBD1 (5 bases). CDR3 size: 15 residues. V lost 0 bases and J 4 bases, leaving 13 bases between the germline ends. CDR1 and CDR2 (germline): SGDLS, YYNGEE. The CDR3 spells CASSVEGRQSYGYTF. The CDR3 nucleotides read TGTGCCAGCAGCGTAGAGGGTCGACAGAGCTATGGCTACACCTTC. Combining the CDR3 with reference TRBV9 and TRBJ1-2 gives the whole variable domain DSGVTQTPKHLITATGQRVTLRCSPRSGDLSVYWYQQSLDQGLQFLIQYYNGEERAKGNILERFSAQQFPDLHSELNLSSLELGDSALYFCASSVEGRQSYGYTFGSGTRLTVV.

The sample holds many counts of this clonotype. V is TRBV25-1 and J is TRBJ2-5; 8 bases are shared with TRBD1. Germline values: CDR1 MGHDK, CDR2 SYGVNS. The trim removed 2 bases at V and 3 bases at J, leaving 5 bases unmatched. The CDR3 runs 15 residues. The DNA for the CDR3 is TGTGCCAGCAGTGAACCGGGACAGGTGGAAGAGACCCAGTACTTC. This sequence encodes CASSEPGQVEETQYF. Combining the CDR3 with reference TRBV25-1 and TRBJ2-5 gives the whole variable domain EADIYQTPRYLVIGTGKKITLECSQTMGHDKMYWYQQDPGMELHLIHYSYGVNSTEKGDLSSESTVSRIRTEHFPLTLESARPSHTSQYLCASSEPGQVEETQYFGPGTRLLVL.

This clonotype has ten or more counts. J is TRBJ1-2 and V is TRBV5-1; D call uncertain. Trimming removed 0 bases from V and 7 bases from J, with 10 bases in between. Germline CDR1 reads SGHRS; CDR2 reads YFSETQ. This CDR3 spans 13 amino acids. The CDR3 loop reads CASSLAPTSGYTF. The CDR3 DNA reads as TGCGCCAGCAGCTTGGCTCCAACTAGTGGCTACACCTTC.

This chain connects TRBV29-1 to TRBJ1-2, with D possibly TRBD1 on 6 matching bases. There are 11 residues in the CDR3. Germline CDR1 reads SQVTM; CDR2 reads ANQGSEA. The CDR3 sequence: CRPTGSYGYTF. The DNA of the CDR3 is TGCAGACCTACAGGGTCCTATGGCTACACCTTC.

As concerns this clonotype: A junction end diverges from the germline sequence, so it may reflect a read error. The chain carries TRBV27 and TRBJ2-2, with 11 bases lining up with TRBD2. The CDR3 consists of 16 residues. From germline, CDR1 is MNHEY and CDR2 SMNVEV (reference sequence). CDR3 region: CASSLTPGLAANEQFF. The CDR3 bases are TGTGCCAGCAGTTTGACGCCGGGACTAGCGGCCAATGAGCAGTTTTTT.

For this clonotype: This may arise from a read error, as a much more abundant clone is one base away. This rearrangement joins TRBV6-5 to TRBJ1-5, with D perhaps matching TRBD1 (5 bases). CDR1 MNHEY and CDR2 SVGAGI come from the germline V gene. This CDR3 contains 16 residues. V lost 5 bases and J 2 bases, leaving 16 bases between the germline ends. CDR3 DNA: TGTGCCAGCAGTCTAGGGGAGATAATTCGCAATCAGCCCCAGCATTTT. Protein product: CASSLGEIIRNQPQHF.

V and J are TRBV19 and TRBJ1-5; the D gene is possibly TRBD1 (6 bases). V lost 3 bases and J lost 9, with 18 bases in between. The CDR3 is 15 residues long. CDR1 and CDR2 from the germline V gene are LNHDA and SQIVND (reference sequence). For the CDR3, the DNA is TGTGCCAGTAGTATCAAGGGCGGGGGCGATCGGCCCCAGCATTTT. Protein: CASSIKGGGDRPQHF. Using reference TRBV19 and TRBJ1-5 for the parts outside the CDR3, the full variable domain is DGGITQSPKYLFRKEGQNVTLSCEQNLNHDAMYWYRQDPGQGLRLIYYSQIVNDFQKGDIAEGYSVSREKKESFPLTVTSAQKNPTAFYLCASSIKGGGDRPQHFGDGTRLSIL.

V and J are TRBV29-1 and TRBJ1-2, with 10 bases matching TRBD1. Trimming removed 8 bases from V and 10 bases from J; junction bases left unmatched: 10. CDR1 is SQVTM, CDR2 ANQGSEA, per germline. The length of the CDR3 is 12 residues. DNA of the CDR3: TGCAGCTTGGAGGGACAGGGGTTTCCCTACACCTTC. This encodes CSLEGQGFPYTF.

This clonotype was counted many times. This chain uses TRBV7-9 with TRBJ2-5; no clear D gene. Germline CDR1 and CDR2: SEHNR and FQNEAQ (reference sequence). V gave up 2 bases and J gave up 7 bases, with 11 bases separating them. CDR3 length equals 13 residues. CDR3 region: CASSLITVGTQYF. CDR3 nucleotide sequence: TGTGCCAGCAGCTTAATAACCGTGGGGACCCAGTACTTC. Looking up the rest from reference TRBV7-9 and TRBJ2-5 gives the full variable domain: DTGVSQNPRHKITKRGQNVTFRCDPISEHNRLYWYRQTLGQGPEFLTYFQNEAQLEKSRLLSDRFSAERPKGSFSTLEIQRTEQGDSAMYLCASSLITVGTQYFGPGTRLLVL.

The chain employs TRBV10-3 and TRBJ1-2; the D gene is possibly TRBD1 (5 bases). Trimming removed 3 bases from V and 2 bases from J, with 10 bases in between. This CDR3 spans 14 amino acids. Germline CDR1 reads ENHRY; CDR2 reads SYGVKD. The CDR3 coding sequence is TGTGCCATCAGTGATCAGGGACTCAACTATGGCTACACCTTC. Translation gives CAISDQGLNYGYTF.

The CDR3 DNA sequence: TGTGCCACCAGCAGTACAGATGCAGGGGGCGGAGAGACCCAGTACTTC. Amino acids: CATSSTDAGGGETQYF. The chain couples TRBV15 to TRBJ2-5; 8 positions agree with TRBD1. Germline CDR1 LNHNV, CDR2 YYDKDF (reference sequence). V gave up 3 bases and J gave up 4 bases; unmatched junction bases: 10. CDR3 length equals 16 residues.

The chain couples TRBV20-1 to TRBJ2-7; 16 positions match TRBD2. V lost 6 bases to trimming and J lost 2 bases; unmatched junction nucleotides: 7. Germline V gene lookup returns CDR1 DFQATT and CDR2 SNEGSKA (reference sequence). The CDR3 extends over 16 amino acids. CDR3 nucleotide sequence: TGCAGTGCACCGGGACTAGCGGGGGGGCCTCCCTACGAGCAGTACTTC. Its translation is CSAPGLAGGPPYEQYF.

This clonotype was observed at least ten times. This sequence joins TRBV7-9 and TRBJ2-6; the match to TRBD2 covers 12 bases. This CDR3 region has 19 residues. Germline V gene data show CDR1 as SEHNR and CDR2 as FQNEAQ (reference sequence). Trimming removed 2 bases from V and 0 bases from J; junction bases left unmatched: 5. The CDR3 sequence is CASSLSLAGGGSGANVLTF. The CDR3 region has the DNA TGTGCCAGCAGCTTAAGCCTAGCGGGAGGGGGCTCTGGGGCCAACGTCCTGACTTTC.

This clonotype has at least ten counts. V gene TRBV6-5 combines with J gene TRBJ1-3; 8 positions match TRBD1. The length of the CDR3 is 14 residues. Germline loops: CDR1 MNHEY, CDR2 SVGAGI. V shed 6 bases and J 4 bases; nucleotides not matched to a gene: 5. The chain's CDR3 is CASRSWDRGNTIYF. CDR3 sequence (DNA): TGTGCCAGCAGAAGCTGGGACAGGGGAAACACCATATATTTT.

In its sample, this clonotype was seen a few times. The rearrangement joins TRBV29-1 to TRBJ2-7, with D perhaps given as TRBD1 or TRBD2 (5 bases each). This CDR3 has 13 residues. V lost 6 bases and J 1 base, leaving 13 bases between the germline ends. CDR1 SQVTM and CDR2 ANQGSEA come from the germline V gene. CDR3 in amino acids: CSVWGTGSYEQYF. The DNA for the CDR3 is TGCAGCGTCTGGGGGACGGGATCCTACGAGCAGTACTTC.

Of note for this clonotype: An end of the junction differs from the germline gene, which may be a read error. The rearrangement links TRBV7-2 to TRBJ2-3; D unclear. Per the germline V gene, CDR1 is SGHTA and CDR2 is FQGNSA. CDR3 length: 13 residues. CDR3 sequence (DNA): TGCGCCAGCAGCCAATATCCGGCAGATACGCAGTATTTT. This sequence encodes CASSQYPADTQYF.

This clonotype was found many times. This chain links TRBV7-6 with TRBJ2-7; D may match TRBD1 or TRBD2 (7 bases each). V was pared by 4 bases and J by 10 bases, with 17 bases between. The CDR3 has 13 amino acids. Germline assignment: CDR1 SGHVS and CDR2 FNYEAQ. The CDR3 DNA reads TGTGCCAGCAGCTCGGGACAGACGGGGGGACAGTACTTC. It codes for CASSSGQTGGQYF.

The V gene is TRBV20-1, the J gene TRBJ2-7; 9 bases are shared with TRBD1. V lost 8 bases, J lost 2 bases, and 4 bases stayed unmatched. The CDR3 extends over 12 amino acids. CDR1 DFQATT and CDR2 SNEGSKA come from the germline V gene (reference sequence). The CDR3 region has the DNA TGCAGTTTACGGGACAGGGCCTACGAGCAGTACTTC. This gives the protein CSLRDRAYEQYF.

About this clonotype: Given a much more abundant clone one base away, this may be a read error. The chain employs TRBV5-1 and TRBJ2-2, with 8 bases that match TRBD2. CDR1 and CDR2 from the germline V gene are SGHRS and YFSETQ. CDR3 length: 14 amino acids. CDR3 in DNA: TGCGCCTGCAGCTTGGCTAGCGGGACCGGGGAGCTGTTTTTT. Translating it yields CACSLASGTGELFF.

This clonotype was seen ten or more times. For the CDR3, the DNA is TGTGCCAGCAGCTTAGGAGGGGGGGCTAACACTGAAGCTTTCTTT. Protein: CASSLGGGANTEAFF. The chain joins TRBV7-2 to TRBJ1-1; D possibly corresponds to TRBD1 (6 bases). V lost 1 base to trimming and J lost 2 bases, with 11 bases between them. The CDR3 contains 15 residues. Per the germline V gene, CDR1 is SGHTA and CDR2 is FQGNSA.

The table lists this clonotype with many counts. The chain has TRBV29-1 and TRBJ2-2; possibly TRBD1 or TRBD2 for D (6 bases each). Germline lookup yields CDR1 SQVTM and CDR2 ANQGSEA. V was pared by 5 bases and J by 1 base, with 14 bases between. CDR3 size: 15 residues. The CDR3 DNA reads TGCAGCGTTAGTGGGGGGCCCCGGAACACCGGGGAGCTGTTTTTT. This translates into CSVSGGPRNTGELFF.

The J gene is TRBJ2-3, the V gene TRBV20-1; TRBD2 matches 9 bases. J gave up 2 bases and V 5 bases, and 8 bases lay outside the gene matches. Germline V lookup: CDR1 DFQATT, CDR2 SNEGSKA (reference sequence). This CDR3 is built from 15 residues. CDR3 bases: TGCAGTGCTGACGACCTAGCGGGACCCACAGATACGCAGTATTTT. This translates into CSADDLAGPTDTQYF.

Note on this clonotype: A much larger clonotype is one base distant, so this may be a read error. The V gene is TRBV7-2, the J gene TRBJ1-2, with D tentatively TRBD1 (5 bases). V gave up 5 bases and J gave up 4 bases, with 20 bases separating them. The length of the CDR3 is 16 residues. Germline V gene lookup returns CDR1 SGHTA and CDR2 FQGNSA. CDR3 amino acids: CASSTPGPRLGYGYTF. CDR3 nucleotide sequence: TGTGCCAGCAGCACCCCGGGACCCCGGTTGGGCTATGGCTACACCTTC.

The chain uses TRBV20-1 and TRBJ1-1; D call uncertain. CDR1 DFQATT and CDR2 SNEGSKA come from the germline V gene (reference sequence). The CDR3 is 12 residues long. This CDR3 reads CSGRSLRTEAFF. CDR3 bases: TGCAGCGGACGCTCTCTGCGAACTGAAGCTTTCTTT.

With respect to this clonotype: A much larger clone is a single base away; this may be a read error. This rearrangement joins TRBV9 to TRBJ2-7, with D maybe TRBD1 (6 bases). Germline assignment: CDR1 SGDLS and CDR2 YYNGEE. CDR3 length: 13 residues. The CDR3 DNA is TGTGCCAGCAGCCTCCGGGGACACTACGAGCAGTGCTTC. It codes for CASSLRGHYEQCF.

The chain is built from TRBV11-2 and TRBJ1-1, with 11 bases lining up with TRBD1. Germline assignment: CDR1 SGHAT and CDR2 FQNNGV. V trimming: 6 bases; J trimming: 5 bases; junction bases outside the gene matches: 11. The CDR3 is made up of 16 amino acids. The CDR3: CASSSSGTGGWTEAFF. CDR3 DNA: TGTGCCAGCAGTAGTTCCGGGACAGGGGGATGGACTGAAGCTTTCTTT.